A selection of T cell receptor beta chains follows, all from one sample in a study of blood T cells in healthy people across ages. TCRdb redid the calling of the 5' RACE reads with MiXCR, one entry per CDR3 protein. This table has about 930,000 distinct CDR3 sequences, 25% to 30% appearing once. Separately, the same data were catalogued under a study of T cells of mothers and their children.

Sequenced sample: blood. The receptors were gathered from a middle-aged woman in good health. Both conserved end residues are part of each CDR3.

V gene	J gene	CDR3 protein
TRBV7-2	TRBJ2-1	CASNPTSYNEQFF
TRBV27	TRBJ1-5	CASSFGGDSNQPQHF
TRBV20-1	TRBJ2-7	CSARVEPYRAYEQYF
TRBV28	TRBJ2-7	CASSPQDRAVYEQYF
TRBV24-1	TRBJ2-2	CATGGQLGDTGELFF
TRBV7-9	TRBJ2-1	CASSFTSGPSYTEQFF
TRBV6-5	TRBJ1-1	CASTLKSNTEAFF
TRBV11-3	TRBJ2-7	CASSLRDRESYEQYF
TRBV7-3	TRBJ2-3	CASKKSGGVVADTQYF
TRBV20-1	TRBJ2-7	CSAYGGPPYEQYF
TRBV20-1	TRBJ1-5	CSALQGGNQPQHF
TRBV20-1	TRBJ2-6	CSARYSGANVLTF
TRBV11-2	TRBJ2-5	CASSRGRLEETQYF
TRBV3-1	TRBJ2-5	CASSQVRETQYF
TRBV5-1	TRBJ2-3	CATSLRGAPQDTQYF
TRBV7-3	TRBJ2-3	CASSLDFNTQYF